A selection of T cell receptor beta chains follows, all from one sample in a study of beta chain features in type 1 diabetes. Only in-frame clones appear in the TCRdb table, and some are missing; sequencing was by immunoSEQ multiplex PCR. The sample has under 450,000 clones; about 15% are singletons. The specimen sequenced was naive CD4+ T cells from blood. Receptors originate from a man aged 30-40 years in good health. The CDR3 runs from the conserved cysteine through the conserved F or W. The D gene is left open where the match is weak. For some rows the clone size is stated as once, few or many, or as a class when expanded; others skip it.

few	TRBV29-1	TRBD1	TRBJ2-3	CSVVQGVTDTQYF	TGCAGCGTTGTTCAGGGGGTGACAGATACGCAGTATTTT
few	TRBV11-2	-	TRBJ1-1	CASSLAVNTEAFF	TGTGCCAGCAGCTTAGCTGTGAACACTGAAGCTTTCTTT
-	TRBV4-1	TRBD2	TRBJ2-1	CASSPPPGTRLDNEQFF	TGCGCCAGCAGCCCACCTCCGGGGACTAGACTAGACAATGAGCAGTTCTTC
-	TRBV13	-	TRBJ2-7	CASSLPDKTYEQYF	TGTGCCAGCAGCTTGCCGGACAAAACCTACGAGCAGTACTTC
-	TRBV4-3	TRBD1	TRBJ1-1	CASSQDRPDKTGKAFF	TGCGCCAGCAGCCAAGATCGTCCAGACAAGACAGGGAAAGCTTTCTTT
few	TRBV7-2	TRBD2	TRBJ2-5	CASTRLAEQETQYF	TGTGCCAGCACCAGACTAGCGGAACAAGAGACCCAGTACTTC
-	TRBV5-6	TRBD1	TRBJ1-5	CASSRGPDQPQHF	TGTGCCAGCAGCAGGGGGCCGGATCAGCCCCAGCATTTT
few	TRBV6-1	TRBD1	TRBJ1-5	CASSGYRGQNNQPQHF	TGTGCCAGCAGTGGCTACAGGGGGCAGAACAATCAGCCCCAGCATTTT
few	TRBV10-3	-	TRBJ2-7	CASEPTGASYEQYF	TGTGCCAGTGAACCGACAGGAGCTTCCTACGAGCAGTACTTC
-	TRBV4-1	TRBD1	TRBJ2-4	CASSQMGQGKNIQYF	TGCGCCAGCAGCCAGATGGGACAGGGCAAAAACATTCAGTACTTC
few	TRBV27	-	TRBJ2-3	CASSLSRRPDTQYF	TGTGCCAGCAGTTTATCTCGCAGGCCAGATACGCAGTATTTT
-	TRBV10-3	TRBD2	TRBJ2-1	CATGGTSGDNEQFF	TGTGCCACCGGCGGGACTAGCGGTGATAATGAGCAGTTCTTC
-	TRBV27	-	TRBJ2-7	CASTPAGRSYEQYF	TGTGCCAGCACCCCCGCGGGGCGCTCCTACGAGCAGTACTTC
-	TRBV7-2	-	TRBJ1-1	CASSLLDGNTEAFF	TGTGCCAGCAGCTTACTAGACGGGAACACTGAAGCTTTCTTT
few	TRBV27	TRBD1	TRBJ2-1	CASREPGQGYNEQFF	TGTGCCAGCAGAGAGCCGGGACAGGGATACAATGAGCAGTTCTTC
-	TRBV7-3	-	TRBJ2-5	CASSQTVQETQYF	TGTGCCAGCAGCCAAACAGTACAAGAGACCCAGTACTTC
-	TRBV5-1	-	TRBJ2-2	CASSWRDSPTGELFF	TGCGCCAGCAGCTGGCGGGACAGCCCCACCGGGGAGCTGTTTTTT
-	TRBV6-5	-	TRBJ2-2	CASSNGGELFF	TGTGCCAGCTCAAATGGCGGGGAGCTGTTTTTT
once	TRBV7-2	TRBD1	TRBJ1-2	CASSRQGNYGYTF	TGTGCCAGCAGCCGACAGGGTAACTATGGCTACACCTTC
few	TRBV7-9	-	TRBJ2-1	CASSLAPGLSGHNEQFF	TGTGCCAGCAGCTTAGCCCCCGGCCTCTCGGGCCACAATGAGCAGTTCTTC
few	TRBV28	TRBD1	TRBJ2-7	CASSLKGGYDEQYF	TGTGCCAGCAGTTTAAAAGGGGGCTATGACGAGCAGTACTTC
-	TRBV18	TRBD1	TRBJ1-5	CASSRDRAGNQPQHF	TGTGCCAGCTCACGCGACAGGGCTGGCAATCAGCCCCAGCATTTT
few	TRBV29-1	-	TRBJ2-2	CSVGQTTGELFF	TGCAGCGTTGGACAGACCACCGGGGAGCTGTTTTTT
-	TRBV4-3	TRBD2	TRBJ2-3	CASSQDGTSETDTQYF	TGCGCCAGCAGCCAAGATGGGACTAGCGAAACAGATACGCAGTATTTT
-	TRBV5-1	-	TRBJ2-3	CASSLEPVGHYTQYF	TGCGCCAGCAGCTTGGAACCGGTTGGGCATTATACGCAGTATTTT
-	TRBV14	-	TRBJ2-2	CASSHKRTGELFF	TGTGCCAGCAGCCATAAACGGACCGGGGAGCTGTTTTTT
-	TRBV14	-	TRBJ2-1	CASSQLETSSYNEQFF	TGTGCCAGCAGCCAACTAGAAACAAGCTCCTACAATGAGCAGTTCTTC
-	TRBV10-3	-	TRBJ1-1	CAISEPLNTEAFF	TGTGCCATCAGCGAGCCCCTAAACACTGAAGCTTTCTTT
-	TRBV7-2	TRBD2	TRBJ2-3	CASSLNGRGTDTQYF	TGTGCCAGCAGCTTAAACGGGAGGGGGACAGATACGCAGTATTTT
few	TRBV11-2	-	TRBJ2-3	CATSASGQSTDTQYF	TGTGCCACCTCAGCTTCCGGACAGAGCACAGATACGCAGTATTTT
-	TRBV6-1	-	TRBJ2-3	CASSGLRTDTQYF	TGTGCCAGCAGTGGCCTCCGTACAGATACGCAGTATTTT
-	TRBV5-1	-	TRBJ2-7	CASSTKPGGSYEQYF	TGCGCCAGCAGCACAAAACCCGGGGGCTCCTACGAGCAGTACTTC
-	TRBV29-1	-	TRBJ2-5	CSVRSGEETQYF	TGCAGCGTTCGTTCTGGGGAAGAGACCCAGTACTTC
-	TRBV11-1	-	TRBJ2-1	CASSRPPDNEQFF	TGTGCCAGCAGCCGCCCGCCTGACAATGAGCAGTTCTTC
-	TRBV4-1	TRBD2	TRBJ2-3	CASSQKLAGITDTQYF	TGCGCCAGCAGCCAAAAACTAGCGGGGATCACAGATACGCAGTATTTT
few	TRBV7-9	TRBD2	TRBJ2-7	CASSFQRGNEQYF	TGTGCCAGCAGTTTTCAGCGGGGTAACGAGCAGTACTTC
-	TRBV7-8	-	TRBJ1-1	CASHGGNTEAFF	TGTGCCAGCCATGGTGGGAACACTGAAGCTTTCTTT
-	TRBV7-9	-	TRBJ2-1	CASSSLSSYNEQFF	TGTGCCAGCAGCTCGTTAAGCTCCTACAATGAGCAGTTCTTC
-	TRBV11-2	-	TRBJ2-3	CASSLGSTDTQYF	TGTGCCAGCAGCTTAGGCAGCACAGATACGCAGTATTTT
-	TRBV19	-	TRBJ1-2	CASSIEGGWGYTF	TGTGCCAGTAGTATCGAGGGAGGTTGGGGCTACACCTTC
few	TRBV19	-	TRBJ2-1	CASSIVPFGFNEQFF	TGTGCCAGTAGTATAGTTCCCTTTGGATTCAATGAGCAGTTCTTC